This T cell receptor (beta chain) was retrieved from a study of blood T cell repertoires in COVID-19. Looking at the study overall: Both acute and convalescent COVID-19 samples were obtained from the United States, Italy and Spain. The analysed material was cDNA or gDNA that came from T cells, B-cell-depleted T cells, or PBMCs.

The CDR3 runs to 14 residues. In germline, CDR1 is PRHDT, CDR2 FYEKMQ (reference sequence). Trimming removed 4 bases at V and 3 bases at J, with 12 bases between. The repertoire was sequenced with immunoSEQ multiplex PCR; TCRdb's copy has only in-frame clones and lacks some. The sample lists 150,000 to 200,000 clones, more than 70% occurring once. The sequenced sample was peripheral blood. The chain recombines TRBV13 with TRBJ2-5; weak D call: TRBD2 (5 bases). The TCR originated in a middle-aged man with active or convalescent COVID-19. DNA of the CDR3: TGTGCCAGCAGCTCTGTGGGAGCGGAAGAGACCCAGTACTTC. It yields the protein CASSSVGAEETQYF. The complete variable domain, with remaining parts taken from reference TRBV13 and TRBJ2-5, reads AAGVIQSPRHLIKEKRETATLKCYPIPRHDTVYWYQQGPGQDPQFLISFYEKMQSDKGSIPDRFSAQQFSDYHSELNMSSLELGDSALYFCASSSVGAEETQYFGPGTRLLVL.